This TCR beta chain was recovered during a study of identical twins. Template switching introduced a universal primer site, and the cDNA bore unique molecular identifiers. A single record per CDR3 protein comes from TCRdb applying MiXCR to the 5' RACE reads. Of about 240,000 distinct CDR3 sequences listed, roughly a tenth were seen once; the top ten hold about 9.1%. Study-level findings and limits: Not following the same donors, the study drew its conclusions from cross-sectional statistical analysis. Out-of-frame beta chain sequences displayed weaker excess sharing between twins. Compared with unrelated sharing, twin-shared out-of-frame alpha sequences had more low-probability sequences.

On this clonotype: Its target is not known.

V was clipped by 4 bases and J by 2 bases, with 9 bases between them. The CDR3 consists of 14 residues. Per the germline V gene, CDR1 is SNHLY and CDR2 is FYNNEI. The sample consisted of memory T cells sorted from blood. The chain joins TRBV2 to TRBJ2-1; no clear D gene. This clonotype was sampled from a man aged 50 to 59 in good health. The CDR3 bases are TGTGCCAGCAGTGTGTCTGAGGCCTACAATGAGCAGTTCTTC. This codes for CASSVSEAYNEQFF.